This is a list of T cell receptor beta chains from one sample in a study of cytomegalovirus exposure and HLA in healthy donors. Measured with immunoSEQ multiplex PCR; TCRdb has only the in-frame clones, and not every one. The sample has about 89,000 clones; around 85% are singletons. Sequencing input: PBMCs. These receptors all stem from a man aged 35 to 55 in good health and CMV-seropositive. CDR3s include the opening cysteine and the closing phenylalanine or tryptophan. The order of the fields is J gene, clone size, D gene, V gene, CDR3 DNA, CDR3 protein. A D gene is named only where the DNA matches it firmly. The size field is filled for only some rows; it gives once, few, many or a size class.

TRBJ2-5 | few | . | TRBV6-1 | TGTGCCAGCGTTAGGGTTATCGGGGGCCAAGAGACCCAGTACTTC | CASVRVIGGQETQYF
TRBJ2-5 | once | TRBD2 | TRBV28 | TGTGCCAGCAGTAGCAGACTAGCGGGAGGGGGTGAGCAGTACTTC | CASSSRLAGGGEQYF
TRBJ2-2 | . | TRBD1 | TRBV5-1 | TGCGCCAGCTCCGTGGGACAGGGGAGGGCCGGGGAGCTGTTTTTT | CASSVGQGRAGELFF
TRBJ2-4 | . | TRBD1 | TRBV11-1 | TGTGCCAGCAGCTTATCTGCAGGGGGTAATCAGTACTTC | CASSLSAGGNQYF
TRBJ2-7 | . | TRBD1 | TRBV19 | TGTGCCAGTAGTACTACCGGGACAGGGTACTCCTACGAGCAGTACTTC | CASSTTGTGYSYEQYF
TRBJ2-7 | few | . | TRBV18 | TGTGCCAGCTCAGAAAGCCCTAACGACGAGCAGTACTTC | CASSESPNDEQYF
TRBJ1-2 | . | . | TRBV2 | TGTGCCAGCAGCCCGACAGAGTCTGCGGGGGACTATGGCTACACCTTC | CASSPTESAGDYGYTF
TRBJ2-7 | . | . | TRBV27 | TGTGCCAGCAGAACCCTCAGGAGGAGGAACGAGCAGTACTTC | CASRTLRRRNEQYF
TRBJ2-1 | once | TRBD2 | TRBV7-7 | TGTGCTAGCAGCTTAGCGGGAGGGTCAGGGAATGAGCAGTTCTTC | CASSLAGGSGNEQFF
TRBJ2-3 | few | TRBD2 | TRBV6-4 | TGTGCCAGCAGTGATCTAGCGGGGGGCACAGATACGCAGTATTTT | CASSDLAGGTDTQYF
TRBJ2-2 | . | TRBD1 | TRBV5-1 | TGCGCCAGCAGCCCCAAAACCTCGACAGGGTTCACCGGGGAGCTGTTTTTT | CASSPKTSTGFTGELFF